The clone carrying this T cell receptor beta chain was observed a single time. Its antigen remains unknown. The data stem from a study of T cells in localized non-small cell lung cancer. Study findings and constraints: In uninvolved adjacent lung, T cell clonality reached its highest value, exceeding tumor.

The method was immunoSEQ multiplex PCR; TCRdb's version includes in-frame clones alone and lacks a portion of them. The sample yields fewer than 90,000 clones, roughly 75% seen once. CDR1 is MNHNS, CDR2 SASEGT, per germline. The CDR3 loop spans 16 amino acids. The V end lost 3 bases, the J end lost 4 bases, and 16 bases lay between the germline ends. The chain uses TRBV6-1 and TRBJ2-1; D might be TRBD1 (9 bases). This sequence originates from a man aged 35-69 years with stage II squamous cell lung carcinoma. The starting material was PBMCs, obtained before any cancer treatment. The CDR3 sequence is CASSDTGGGGYNEQFF. CDR3 bases: TGTGCCAGCAGTGACACAGGGGGCGGGGGGTACAATGAGCAGTTCTTC.